The clone carrying this T cell receptor (beta chain) was found a few times. Its antigen is not identified. V shed 5 bases, J shed 5 bases, and the junction held 7 bases outside the gene matches. CDR1 is SEHNR, CDR2 FQNEAQ, per germline (reference sequence). CDR3 length: 14 residues. Authors of the study amplified TCR beta CDR3 regions from RNA transcripts. Researchers ran a first-round RT-PCR on the TCR CDR3 using the HTBI primer set. TCRdb redid the calling of the multiplex PCR reads with MiXCR, one entry per CDR3 protein. The table records 700,000 or so distinct CDR3 sequences, about a sixth of them present only once. The sample originates from a study of T cells in Graves' hyperthyroidism and ophthalmopathy. Findings and caveats of the study: Expanded thyroid clonotypes (above 0.001) were mostly also found in blood.

Source material for PBMCs was more than 7.5 ml fresh peripheral blood. The rearrangement uses TRBV7-9 and TRBJ2-7; 9 bases fit TRBD2. The TCR sequence derives from a man aged 18 to 30 with Graves' hyperthyroidism. The specimen was blood. In nucleotides, the CDR3 is TGTGCCAGCAGCCGAGGTGTAGCGGGAGACGAGCAGTACTTC. This translates into CASSRGVAGDEQYF.